The rows below give T cell receptor beta chains drawn from one sample of a study of shared clonotypes between healthy human individuals. Sequenced by immunoSEQ multiplex PCR; TCRdb stores in-frame clones only, minus some. The sample consists of about 680,000 clones, under 95% of them appearing once. Sequencing used naive CD8+ T cells sorted from blood. Receptor source: a man aged 25 to 40 in good health. Each CDR3 is given with its conserved first and last residue. D genes are given only for firm matches. Part of the rows lack a size; the others show once, few, many or a class for expanded clones.

d_gene: .
j_gene: TRBJ2-7
v_gene: TRBV9
abundance: .
CDR3aa: CASSGDFSYEQYF
CDR3nt: TGTGCCAGCAGCGGAGACTTCTCCTACGAGCAGTACTTC

d_gene: .
j_gene: TRBJ2-1
v_gene: TRBV5-1
abundance: .
CDR3aa: CASSLAGNEQFF
CDR3nt: TGCGCCAGCAGCTTGGCAGGAAATGAGCAGTTCTTC

d_gene: TRBD1
j_gene: TRBJ2-7
v_gene: TRBV29-1
abundance: .
CDR3aa: CSVEGYGTGLNDEQYF
CDR3nt: TGCAGCGTTGAAGGGTACGGGACAGGGCTAAATGACGAGCAGTACTTC

d_gene: .
j_gene: TRBJ2-7
v_gene: TRBV4-1
abundance: few
CDR3aa: CASSQRTETYEQYF
CDR3nt: TGCGCCAGCAGCCAAAGGACAGAGACCTACGAGCAGTACTTC

d_gene: .
j_gene: TRBJ2-1
v_gene: TRBV13
abundance: .
CDR3aa: CASSLGRGGGPRQFF
CDR3nt: TGTGCCAGCAGCTTAGGCCGTGGAGGGGGCCCCCGTCAGTTCTTC

d_gene: .
j_gene: TRBJ2-3
v_gene: TRBV11-2
abundance: .
CDR3aa: CASSLSDTQYF
CDR3nt: TGTGCCAGCAGCTTATCGGATACGCAGTATTTT

d_gene: TRBD2
j_gene: TRBJ2-7
v_gene: TRBV7-9
abundance: .
CDR3aa: CASSEEFSGSVEQYF
CDR3nt: TGTGCCAGCAGCGAGGAGTTTAGCGGGAGTGTCGAGCAGTACTTC

d_gene: TRBD1
j_gene: TRBJ1-3
v_gene: TRBV11-2
abundance: .
CDR3aa: CASSFWDRLSGNTIYF
CDR3nt: TGTGCCAGCAGCTTCTGGGACAGGCTCTCTGGAAACACCATATATTTT

d_gene: .
j_gene: TRBJ2-7
v_gene: TRBV5-6
abundance: .
CDR3aa: CASSLVAGREQYF
CDR3nt: TGTGCCAGCAGCTTGGTGGCAGGGAGGGAGCAGTACTTC

d_gene: TRBD2
j_gene: TRBJ2-3
v_gene: TRBV15
abundance: .
CDR3aa: CATSRATSGASTDTQYF
CDR3nt: TGTGCCACCAGCAGAGCTACTAGCGGCGCTAGCACAGATACGCAGTATTTT

d_gene: .
j_gene: TRBJ2-1
v_gene: TRBV4-1
abundance: many
CDR3aa: CASSQDPYNEQFF
CDR3nt: TGCGCCAGCAGCCAAGATCCGTACAATGAGCAGTTCTTC

d_gene: .
j_gene: TRBJ2-1
v_gene: TRBV7-9
abundance: .
CDR3aa: CASSADPEGEQFF
CDR3nt: TGTGCCAGCAGCGCCGACCCCGAGGGTGAGCAGTTCTTC

d_gene: .
j_gene: TRBJ2-3
v_gene: TRBV9
abundance: .
CDR3aa: CASSVSTDTQYF
CDR3nt: TGTGCCAGCAGCGTATCCACAGATACGCAGTATTTT

d_gene: .
j_gene: TRBJ1-5
v_gene: TRBV7-9
abundance: .
CDR3aa: CASSQRDRSPQHF
CDR3nt: TGTGCCAGCAGCCAACGCGACAGATCGCCCCAGCATTTT

d_gene: .
j_gene: TRBJ1-5
v_gene: TRBV6-1
abundance: .
CDR3aa: CASSDFGSNQPQHF
CDR3nt: TGTGCCAGCAGTGATTTCGGGAGCAATCAGCCCCAGCATTTT

d_gene: .
j_gene: TRBJ2-1
v_gene: TRBV7-2
abundance: .
CDR3aa: CASSPMTAGLNEQFF
CDR3nt: TGTGCCAGCAGCCCTATGACCGCCGGGCTCAATGAGCAGTTCTTC

d_gene: TRBD1
j_gene: TRBJ2-1
v_gene: TRBV5-5
abundance: once
CDR3aa: CASSLRWGTDRVDNEQFF
CDR3nt: TGTGCCAGCAGCTTACGCTGGGGTACTGACAGGGTAGACAATGAGCAGTTCTTC

d_gene: TRBD2
j_gene: TRBJ2-6
v_gene: TRBV7-9
abundance: .
CDR3aa: CASSLGLAGADGANVLTF
CDR3nt: TGTGCCAGCAGCTTAGGGCTAGCGGGAGCTGATGGGGCCAACGTCCTGACTTTC

d_gene: .
j_gene: TRBJ2-7
v_gene: TRBV2
abundance: .
CDR3aa: CASTGDSGGGYEQYF
CDR3nt: TGTGCCAGCACCGGGGACAGTGGGGGAGGATACGAGCAGTACTTC

d_gene: .
j_gene: TRBJ2-1
v_gene: TRBV27
abundance: .
CDR3aa: CASRGGNSYNEQFF
CDR3nt: TGTGCCAGCAGGGGCGGGAACTCCTACAATGAGCAGTTCTTC

d_gene: .
j_gene: TRBJ2-2
v_gene: TRBV6-6
abundance: .
CDR3aa: CASSYSKGGELFF
CDR3nt: TGTGCCAGCAGTTACTCGAAAGGAGGGGAGCTGTTTTTT

d_gene: TRBD2
j_gene: TRBJ2-1
v_gene: TRBV15
abundance: .
CDR3aa: CATSSTSGRGFREQFF
CDR3nt: TGTGCCACCAGCAGCACTAGCGGGAGAGGGTTTCGGGAGCAGTTCTTC

d_gene: TRBD2
j_gene: TRBJ2-5
v_gene: TRBV7-9
abundance: .
CDR3aa: CASSLVTPGGQETQYF
CDR3nt: TGTGCCAGCAGCTTAGTCACCCCCGGGGGGCAAGAGACCCAGTACTTC

d_gene: TRBD2
j_gene: TRBJ2-3
v_gene: TRBV11-2
abundance: .
CDR3aa: CASSLVLAGITDTQYF
CDR3nt: TGTGCCAGCAGCTTAGTACTAGCGGGTATCACAGATACGCAGTATTTT

d_gene: TRBD2
j_gene: TRBJ2-7
v_gene: TRBV6-5
abundance: .
CDR3aa: CASSYQASGSYEQYF
CDR3nt: TGTGCCAGCAGTTACCAAGCTAGCGGGAGTTACGAGCAGTACTTC

d_gene: .
j_gene: TRBJ2-1
v_gene: TRBV27
abundance: .
CDR3aa: CASSTKLAPAGRNEQFF
CDR3nt: TGTGCCAGCAGTACCAAACTAGCCCCCGCGGGGCGGAATGAGCAGTTCTTC

d_gene: .
j_gene: TRBJ2-5
v_gene: TRBV27
abundance: .
CDR3aa: CASSPRPGRETQYF
CDR3nt: TGTGCCAGCAGTCCCAGGCCCGGCCGGGAGACCCAGTACTTC

d_gene: .
j_gene: TRBJ2-1
v_gene: TRBV5-4
abundance: few
CDR3aa: CASSLDVNEQFF
CDR3nt: TGTGCCAGCAGCTTGGACGTCAATGAGCAGTTCTTC

d_gene: TRBD2
j_gene: TRBJ2-1
v_gene: TRBV18
abundance: .
CDR3aa: CASSLYPSGSGPGPNEQFF
CDR3nt: TGTGCCAGCTCACTCTACCCTAGCGGGAGTGGACCAGGACCCAATGAGCAGTTCTTC

d_gene: .
j_gene: TRBJ2-5
v_gene: TRBV7-8
abundance: .
CDR3aa: CASSLDVYRVGETQYF
CDR3nt: TGTGCCAGCAGCTTGGACGTATACCGGGTAGGAGAGACCCAGTACTTC

d_gene: TRBD2
j_gene: TRBJ2-1
v_gene: TRBV4-3
abundance: once
CDR3aa: CASSQDFGGDEQFF
CDR3nt: TGCGCCAGCAGCCAAGATTTCGGGGGGGATGAGCAGTTCTTC

d_gene: TRBD2
j_gene: TRBJ2-3
v_gene: TRBV7-9
abundance: .
CDR3aa: CASSSTDRASGTIDTQYF
CDR3nt: TGTGCCAGCAGCTCGACAGACAGAGCTAGCGGGACCATCGATACGCAGTATTTT

d_gene: .
j_gene: TRBJ1-1
v_gene: TRBV7-9
abundance: .
CDR3aa: CASSLAVGEAFF
CDR3nt: TGTGCCAGCAGCCTCGCGGTAGGGGAAGCTTTCTTT

d_gene: .
j_gene: TRBJ2-3
v_gene: TRBV6-5
abundance: .
CDR3aa: CASTRDALNTDTQYF
CDR3nt: TGTGCCAGCACTCGGGACGCCTTAAACACAGATACGCAGTATTTT

d_gene: .
j_gene: TRBJ2-3
v_gene: TRBV27
abundance: .
CDR3aa: CASSRTGTNRADTQYF
CDR3nt: TGTGCCAGCAGTCGAACCGGGACCAACCGTGCAGATACGCAGTATTTT

d_gene: TRBD2
j_gene: TRBJ2-1
v_gene: TRBV27
abundance: .
CDR3aa: CASSDGGGVLNNEQFF
CDR3nt: TGTGCCAGCAGCGACGGCGGGGGAGTGTTGAACAATGAGCAGTTCTTC

d_gene: TRBD1
j_gene: TRBJ1-4
v_gene: TRBV7-9
abundance: .
CDR3aa: CASSADRGPYEKLFF
CDR3nt: TGTGCCAGCAGCGCCGACAGGGGGCCTTATGAAAAACTGTTTTTT

d_gene: .
j_gene: TRBJ2-7
v_gene: TRBV29-1
abundance: once
CDR3aa: CSVISLHEQYF
CDR3nt: TGCAGCGTTATTAGTCTGCACGAGCAGTACTTC

d_gene: TRBD1
j_gene: TRBJ2-1
v_gene: TRBV19
abundance: .
CDR3aa: CASSRDRAPSSSYNEQFF
CDR3nt: TGTGCCAGTAGTCGGGACAGGGCCCCTTCAAGCTCCTACAATGAGCAGTTCTTC

d_gene: TRBD2
j_gene: TRBJ2-1
v_gene: TRBV7-9
abundance: .
CDR3aa: CASSPGRSRSYNEQFF
CDR3nt: TGTGCCAGCAGCCCCGGGAGGTCAAGGTCCTACAATGAGCAGTTCTTC

d_gene: TRBD2
j_gene: TRBJ2-1
v_gene: TRBV2
abundance: .
CDR3aa: CASNKGASGSLYEQFF
CDR3nt: TGTGCCAGCAATAAGGGGGCTAGCGGGAGTTTGTATGAGCAGTTCTTC

d_gene: TRBD1
j_gene: TRBJ1-1
v_gene: TRBV6-5
abundance: .
CDR3aa: CASSYDRDRGETEAFF
CDR3nt: TGTGCCAGCAGTTACGACCGAGACAGGGGAGAGACTGAAGCTTTCTTT

d_gene: TRBD1
j_gene: TRBJ2-5
v_gene: TRBV11-2
abundance: once
CDR3aa: CASTQPHRGVQETQYF
CDR3nt: TGTGCCAGCACCCAACCCCACAGGGGGGTCCAAGAGACCCAGTACTTC